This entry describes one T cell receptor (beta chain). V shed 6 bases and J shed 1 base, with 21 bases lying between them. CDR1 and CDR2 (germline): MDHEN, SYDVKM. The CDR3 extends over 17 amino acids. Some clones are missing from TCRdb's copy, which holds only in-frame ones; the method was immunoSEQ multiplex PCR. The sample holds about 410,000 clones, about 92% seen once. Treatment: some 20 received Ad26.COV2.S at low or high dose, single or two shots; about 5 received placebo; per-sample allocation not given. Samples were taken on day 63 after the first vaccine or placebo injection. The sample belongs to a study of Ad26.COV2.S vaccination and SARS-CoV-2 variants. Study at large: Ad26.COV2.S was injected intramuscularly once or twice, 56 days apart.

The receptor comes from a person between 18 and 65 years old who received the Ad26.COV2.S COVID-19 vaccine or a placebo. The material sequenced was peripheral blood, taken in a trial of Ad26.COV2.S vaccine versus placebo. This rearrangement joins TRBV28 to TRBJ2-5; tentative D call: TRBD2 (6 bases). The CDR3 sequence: CASSRRGSGRTQETQYF. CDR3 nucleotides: TGTGCCAGCAGCCGACGTGGTAGCGGCCGGACCCAAGAGACCCAGTACTTC.